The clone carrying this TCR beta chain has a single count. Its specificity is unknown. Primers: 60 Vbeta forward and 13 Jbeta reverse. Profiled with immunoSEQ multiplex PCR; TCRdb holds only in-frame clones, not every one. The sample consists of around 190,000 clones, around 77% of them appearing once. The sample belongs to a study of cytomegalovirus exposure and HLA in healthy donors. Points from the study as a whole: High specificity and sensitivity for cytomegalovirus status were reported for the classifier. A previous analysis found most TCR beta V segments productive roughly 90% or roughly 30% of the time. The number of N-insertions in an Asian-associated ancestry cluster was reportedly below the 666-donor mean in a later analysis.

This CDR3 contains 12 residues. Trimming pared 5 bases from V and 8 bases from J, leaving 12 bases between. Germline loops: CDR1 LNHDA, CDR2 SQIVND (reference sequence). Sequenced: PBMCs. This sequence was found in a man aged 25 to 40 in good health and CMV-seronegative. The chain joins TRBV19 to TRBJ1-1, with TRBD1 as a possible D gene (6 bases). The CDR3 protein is CASSLAGTEAFF. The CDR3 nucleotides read TGTGCCAGTAGTTTAGCCGGGACAGAAGCTTTCTTT.